This note documents a single T cell receptor beta chain sequence. In this sample, this clone turned up once. What this receptor recognizes is not known. Qualities for individual bases were not recorded, and no much larger clone is one base off. Whole blood was collected in K2EDTA tubes by collaborating institutions according to the institutions' own protocols. Collaborator samples were shipped for TCRbeta analysis as frozen whole blood, isolated PBMCs, or DNA extracted from either sample type. These data originate in a study of blood T cell repertoires in COVID-19 (dated by TCRdb to 2018 to 2020). With regard to the full study: Samples from collaborators originated in the United States, Italy and Spain and spanned both the acute and convalescent phases of COVID-19. Sample metadata almost always included a de-identified subject ID, COVID-19 status, age in years and sex. The prospective study material was composed of cDNA or gDNA derived from T cells, B-cell-depleted T cells, or PBMCs. The repertoires were released in a freely available public database intended as a resource for research on the immune response to SARS-CoV-2. Samples were obtained from the ongoing ImmuneRACE study (first 160 participants) and from about 1,300 subjects provided by 6 global collaborators. Where HLA class I and class II types were available, the types were taken from metadata supplied by the sample provider, not from assay-based typing. The dataset comprised deeply sampled blood TCRbeta repertoires from subjects exposed to, actively infected with, or recovered from COVID-19.

TCRbeta CDR3 regions were amplified from genomic DNA using the immunoSEQ Assay, a bias-controlled multiplex PCR. The published analysis was carried out like this. Within the assay, amplification of reference gene primers was used to estimate how many nucleated cells each sample contained. Sequence reads were collapsed and filtered to measure the absolute abundance of every unique TCRbeta CDR3 rearrangement. For each sample, productive Simpson clonality was calculated as the square root of Simpson's diversity index across productive rearrangements. Imported from immuneACCESS, the table was reduced by TCRdb to in-frame sequences with V and J called. These copies leave out some clones; in studies compared against another copy, an unresolved V gene accounts for under half, and the cause of the remainder is not known. The DNA gave D and trimming, while V, J and clone size come from that table. The sample includes about 160,000 clones, with approximately 91% observed a single time. Clones ranked in the top ten supply approximately 2.4% of the sample.

Measured from the cysteine to the phenylalanine, the CDR3 is 17 residues long. Of the read, only the CDR3 DNA is kept; its 51 bases are in frame from base 1. The germline ends are 17 bases apart after V is trimmed by 0 bases and J by 5 bases. The germline V gene (reference sequence) supplies CDR1 LGHDT and CDR2 YNNKEL. Study-wide findings and limitations: Clinical and demographic metadata were provided uncurated, with the amount varying by source and participant.

The source of this sequence is a young man with acute or convalescent COVID-19. The chain joins TRBV3-1 (or the pseudogene TRBV3-2) to TRBJ2-1; there is no confident call for the D gene. Sequences were obtained from peripheral blood. The bases read TGTGCCAGCAGCCAAGACCCCGTCCCCTCGTCCGACAATGAGCAGTTCTTC. It translates to CASSQDPVPSSDNEQFF.